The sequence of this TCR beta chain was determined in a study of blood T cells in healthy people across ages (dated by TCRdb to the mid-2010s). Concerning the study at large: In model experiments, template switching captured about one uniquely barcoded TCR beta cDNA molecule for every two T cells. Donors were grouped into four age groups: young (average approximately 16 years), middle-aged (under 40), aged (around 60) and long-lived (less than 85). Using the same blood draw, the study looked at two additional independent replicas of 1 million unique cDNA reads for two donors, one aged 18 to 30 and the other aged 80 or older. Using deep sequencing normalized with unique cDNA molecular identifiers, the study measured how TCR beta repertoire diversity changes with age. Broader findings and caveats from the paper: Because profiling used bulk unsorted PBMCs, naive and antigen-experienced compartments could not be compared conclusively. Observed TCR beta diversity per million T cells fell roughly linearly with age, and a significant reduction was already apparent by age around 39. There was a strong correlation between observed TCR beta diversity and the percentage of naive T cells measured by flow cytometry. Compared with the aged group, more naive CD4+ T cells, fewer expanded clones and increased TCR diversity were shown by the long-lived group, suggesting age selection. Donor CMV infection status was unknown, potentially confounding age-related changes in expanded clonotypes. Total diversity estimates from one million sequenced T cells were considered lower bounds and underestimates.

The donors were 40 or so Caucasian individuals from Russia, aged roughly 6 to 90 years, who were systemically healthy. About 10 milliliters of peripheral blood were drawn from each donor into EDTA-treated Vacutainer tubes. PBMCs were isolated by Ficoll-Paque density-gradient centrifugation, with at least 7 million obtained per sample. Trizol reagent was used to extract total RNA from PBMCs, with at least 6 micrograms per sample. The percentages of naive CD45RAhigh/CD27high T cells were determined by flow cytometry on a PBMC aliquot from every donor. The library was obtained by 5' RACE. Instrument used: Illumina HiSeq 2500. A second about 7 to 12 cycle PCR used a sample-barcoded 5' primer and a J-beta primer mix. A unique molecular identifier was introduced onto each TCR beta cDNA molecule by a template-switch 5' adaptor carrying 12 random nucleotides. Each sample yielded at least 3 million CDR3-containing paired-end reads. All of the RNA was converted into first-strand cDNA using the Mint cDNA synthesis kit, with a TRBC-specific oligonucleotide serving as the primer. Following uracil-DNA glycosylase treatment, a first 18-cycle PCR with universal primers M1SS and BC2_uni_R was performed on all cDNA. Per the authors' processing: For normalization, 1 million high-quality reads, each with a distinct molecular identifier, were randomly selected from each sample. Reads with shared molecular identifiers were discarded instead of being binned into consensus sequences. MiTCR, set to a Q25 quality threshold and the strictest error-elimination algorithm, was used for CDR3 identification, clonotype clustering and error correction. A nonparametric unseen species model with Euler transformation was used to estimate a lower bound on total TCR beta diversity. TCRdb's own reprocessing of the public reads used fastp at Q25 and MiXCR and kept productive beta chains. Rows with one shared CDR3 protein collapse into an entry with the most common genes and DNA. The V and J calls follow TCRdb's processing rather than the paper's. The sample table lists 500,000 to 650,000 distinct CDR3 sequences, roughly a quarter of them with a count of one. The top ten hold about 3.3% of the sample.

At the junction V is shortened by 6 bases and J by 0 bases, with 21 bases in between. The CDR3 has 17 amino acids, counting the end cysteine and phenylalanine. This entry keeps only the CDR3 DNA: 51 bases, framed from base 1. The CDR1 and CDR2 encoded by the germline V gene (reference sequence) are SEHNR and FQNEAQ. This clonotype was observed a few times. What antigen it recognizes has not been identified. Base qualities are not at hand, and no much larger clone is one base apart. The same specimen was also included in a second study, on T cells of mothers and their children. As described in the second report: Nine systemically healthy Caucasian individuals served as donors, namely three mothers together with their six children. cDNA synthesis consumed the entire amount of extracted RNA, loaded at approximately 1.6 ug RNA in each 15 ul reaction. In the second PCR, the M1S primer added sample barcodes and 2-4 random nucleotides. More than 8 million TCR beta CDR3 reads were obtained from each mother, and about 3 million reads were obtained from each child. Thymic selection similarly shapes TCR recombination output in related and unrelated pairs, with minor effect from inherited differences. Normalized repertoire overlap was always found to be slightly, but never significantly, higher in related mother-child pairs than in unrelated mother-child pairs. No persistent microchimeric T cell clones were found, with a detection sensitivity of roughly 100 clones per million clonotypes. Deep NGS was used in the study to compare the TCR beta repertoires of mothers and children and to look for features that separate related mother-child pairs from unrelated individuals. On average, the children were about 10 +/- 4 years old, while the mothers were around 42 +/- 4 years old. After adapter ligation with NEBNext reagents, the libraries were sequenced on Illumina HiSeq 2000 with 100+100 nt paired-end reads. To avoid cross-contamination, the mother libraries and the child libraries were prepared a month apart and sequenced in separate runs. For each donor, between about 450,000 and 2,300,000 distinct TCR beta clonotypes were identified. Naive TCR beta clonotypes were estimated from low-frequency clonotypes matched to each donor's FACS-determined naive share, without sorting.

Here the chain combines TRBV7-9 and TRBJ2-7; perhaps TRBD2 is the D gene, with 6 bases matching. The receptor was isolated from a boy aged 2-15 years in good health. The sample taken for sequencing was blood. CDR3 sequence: CASRRSNRDFASYEQYF. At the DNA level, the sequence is TGTGCCAGCAGACGCTCTAATAGGGACTTTGCCTCCTACGAGCAGTACTTC.